A single sample is the source of the 7 T cell receptor beta chains below, sequenced in a study of blood T cell repertoires in COVID-19. Sequenced by immunoSEQ multiplex PCR; TCRdb stores in-frame clones only, minus some. The repertoire holds about 140,000 clones, 76% seen once, with 3.5% to 5% in the top ten. The sequenced sample was peripheral blood. These receptors were taken from a woman older than 75 with active or convalescent COVID-19.

V and J are TRBV28 and TRBJ2-1, with a weak D call TRBD1 (5 bases). Looked up from germline, CDR1 is MDHEN and CDR2 is SYDVKM. Trimming removed 5 bases from V and 1 base from J, with 15 bases in between. CDR3 length: 16 residues. CDR3 residues: CASSIGTQGSYNEQFF. The CDR3, as DNA: TGTGCCAGCAGTATTGGAACCCAGGGATCCTACAATGAGCAGTTCTTC.

The genes are TRBV5-1 and TRBJ1-6; D ambiguous. Trimming removed 3 bases from V and 4 bases from J, with 8 bases in between. CDR1 SGHRS and CDR2 YFSETQ come from the germline V gene. The CDR3 sequence is 14 residues long. The CDR3 here is CASSYEGYNSPLHF. DNA for the CDR3: TGCGCCAGCAGCTACGAGGGTTATAATTCACCCCTCCACTTT.

The table lists this clone with a few counts. The chain uses TRBV6-1 and TRBJ1-2; 12 positions match TRBD1. Germline CDR1 reads MNHNS; CDR2 reads SASEGT. V trimming: 3 bases; J trimming: 4 bases; junction bases outside the gene matches: 3. The CDR3 totals 15 residues. CDR3 loop: CASSERGQGAYGYTF. CDR3 DNA sequence: TGTGCCAGCAGTGAGAGGGGACAGGGGGCCTATGGCTACACCTTC.

The rearrangement joins TRBV19 to TRBJ2-2; TRBD1 is a possible D gene (5 bases). Germline V lookup: CDR1 LNHDA, CDR2 SQIVND (reference sequence). This CDR3 has 14 residues. Trimming stripped 5 bases from V and 1 base from J, with 8 bases between. DNA for the CDR3: TGTGCCAGTAGTCTCCAGGGGAACACCGGGGAGCTGTTTTTT. Its translation is CASSLQGNTGELFF.

This chain links TRBV3-1 (or the pseudogene TRBV3-2) with TRBJ2-3; 13 nucleotides agree with TRBD2. J lost 9 bases, V lost 0 bases, and 6 bases had no gene match. The CDR3 length is 16 residues. Per the germline V gene, CDR1 is LGHDT and CDR2 is YNNKEL (reference sequence). In DNA, the CDR3 is TGTGCCAGCAGCCAAGATCCCCCGACTAGCGGGGGGACGCAGTATTTT. Translated, it gives CASSQDPPTSGGTQYF.

The V call is TRBV20-1, the J call TRBJ1-4, with D hard to call. The CDR3 length is 11 residues. Trimming took off 1 base at V and 10 bases at J, with 7 bases between the two ends. CDR1 is DFQATT, CDR2 SNEGSKA, per germline (reference sequence). The CDR3 DNA reads as TGCAGTGCTAGAGTCAGTGGAAAACTGTTTTTT. It yields the protein CSARVSGKLFF.

The CDR3 region is CASSILAGGPNEQFF. The DNA for the CDR3 is TGTGCCAGTAGTATCCTAGCGGGGGGGCCCAATGAGCAGTTCTTC. The rearrangement uses TRBV19 and TRBJ2-1; 12 bases map to TRBD2. The V gene end was trimmed by 3 bases and the J gene end by 6 bases; junction bases not matched to a gene: 3. The CDR3 runs to 15 residues. Germline V gene data show CDR1 as LNHDA and CDR2 as SQIVND (reference sequence). Based on the CDR3 plus reference TRBV19 and TRBJ2-1, the full variable domain is DGGITQSPKYLFRKEGQNVTLSCEQNLNHDAMYWYRQDPGQGLRLIYYSQIVNDFQKGDIAEGYSVSREKKESFPLTVTSAQKNPTAFYLCASSILAGGPNEQFFGPGTRLTVL.